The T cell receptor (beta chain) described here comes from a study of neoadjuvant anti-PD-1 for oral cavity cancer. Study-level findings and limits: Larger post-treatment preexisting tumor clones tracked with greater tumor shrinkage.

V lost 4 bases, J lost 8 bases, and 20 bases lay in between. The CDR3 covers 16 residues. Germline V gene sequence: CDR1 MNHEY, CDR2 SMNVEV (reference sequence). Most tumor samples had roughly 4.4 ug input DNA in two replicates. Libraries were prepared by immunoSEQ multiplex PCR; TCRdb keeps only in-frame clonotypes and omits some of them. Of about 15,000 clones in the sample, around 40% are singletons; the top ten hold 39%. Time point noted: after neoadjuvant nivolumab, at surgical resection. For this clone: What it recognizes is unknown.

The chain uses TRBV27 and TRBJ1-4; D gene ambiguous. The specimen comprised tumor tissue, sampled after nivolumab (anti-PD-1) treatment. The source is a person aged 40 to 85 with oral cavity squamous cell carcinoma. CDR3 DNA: TGTGCCAGCAGTTCTATCACGGCGAGTTATGAGGAAAAACTGTTTTTT. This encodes CASSSITASYEEKLFF.